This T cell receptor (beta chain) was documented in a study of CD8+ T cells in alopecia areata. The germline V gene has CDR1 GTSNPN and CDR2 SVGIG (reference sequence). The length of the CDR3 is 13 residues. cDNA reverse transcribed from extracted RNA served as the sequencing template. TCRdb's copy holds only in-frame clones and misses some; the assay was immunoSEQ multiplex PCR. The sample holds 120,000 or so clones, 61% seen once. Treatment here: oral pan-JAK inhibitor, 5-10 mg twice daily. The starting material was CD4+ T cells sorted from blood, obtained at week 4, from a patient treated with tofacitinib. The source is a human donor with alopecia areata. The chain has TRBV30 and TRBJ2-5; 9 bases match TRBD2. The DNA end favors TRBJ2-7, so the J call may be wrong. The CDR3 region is CAWRAGGSYEQYF. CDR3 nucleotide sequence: TGTGCCTGGAGAGCGGGAGGATCGTACGAGCAGTACTTC.